This T cell receptor (beta chain) was recovered during a study of metastatic and nonmetastatic thyroid tumors. TCRdb re-processed the PCR reads through MiXCR. The table lists approximately 37,000 clones, approximately 16% of them singletons. As to this clone: Antigen unknown.

Among the patients, none had received any treatment before thyroid surgery. CDR1 is MDHEN and CDR2 is SYDVKM in the germline V gene. The CDR3 contains 14 residues. V was shortened by 3 bases and J by 1 base, with 9 bases between the two germline ends. General study points: Patients with malignant thyroid tumors reportedly had significantly higher TCR beta diversity than those with benign nodules, in blood and tumor.

The sequencing input was blood. This TCR was recovered from a female donor with papillary thyroid cancer or a benign thyroid nodule (not recorded which). Some clones in this sample may be carry-over from other donors' samples. The chain couples TRBV28 to TRBJ1-1; D may be TRBD1 (5 bases). DNA for the CDR3: TGTGCCAGCAGTTTCGGCGGGGGGAACACTGAAGCTTTCTTT. Translated, it gives CASSFGGGNTEAFF.